The 20 T cell receptor beta chains listed next were all sequenced from one sample in a study of shared clonotypes between healthy human individuals. Clones were sequenced by immunoSEQ multiplex PCR, and TCRdb holds only the in-frame ones, with some missing. The sample lists millions of clones; just over 90% were seen once. Sequencing was done on a sample of naive CD4+ T cells from PBMCs. Subset meaning: CD45RA+ positively selected. Receptors were obtained from a man younger than 35 in good health. Some clones in this sample may be carry-over from other donors' samples.

V gene TRBV6-1 combines with J gene TRBJ1-1; tentatively, D is TRBD1 (6 bases). Germline CDR1 MNHNS, CDR2 SASEGT. The CDR3 consists of 13 residues. Deletions cut 2 bases from V and 4 bases from J, with 8 bases between. CDR3 coding DNA: TGTGCCAGCAGTGAACGGGGGGCCACTGAAGCTTTCTTT. It specifies CASSERGATEAFF.

The chain uses TRBV5-1 and TRBJ1-1; tentatively, D is TRBD1 (6 bases). In germline, CDR1 is SGHRS, CDR2 YFSETQ. The length of the CDR3 is 16 residues. Trimming took 6 bases from V and 0 from J, leaving 18 bases between them. The CDR3 sequence: CASNKREDSMNTEAFF. CDR3 nucleotide sequence: TGCGCCAGCAACAAGAGGGAGGACAGCATGAACACTGAAGCTTTCTTT.

V usage is TRBV5-6 and J usage is TRBJ2-7; weak D call: TRBD2 (5 bases). Trimming stripped 4 bases from V and 3 bases from J, with 20 bases between. The CDR3 is 16 residues long. Germline V gene data show CDR1 as SGHDT and CDR2 as YYEEEE. CDR3 coding DNA: TGTGCCAGCAGCGCTCCACCGGGATCATCCTTCTACGAGCAGTACTTC. It codes for CASSAPPGSSFYEQYF. The full variable domain, its missing parts supplied by reference TRBV5-6 and TRBJ2-7, is DAGVTQSPTHLIKTRGQQVTLRCSPKSGHDTVSWYQQALGQGPQFIFQYYEEEERQRGNFPDRFSGHQFPNYSSELNVNALLLGDSALYLCASSAPPGSSFYEQYFGPGTRLTVT.

This clone appeared a single time. The CDR3 loop is CASDRTGGTDTQYF. CDR3 nucleotide sequence: TGTGCCAGTGATCGGACAGGGGGCACAGATACGCAGTATTTT. This chain links TRBV6-5 with TRBJ2-3, with TRBD1 matching over 9 bases. The CDR3 has 14 residues. Losses at the gene ends were 9 bases for V and 1 base for J; bases not matched to a gene: 5. CDR1 is MNHEY and CDR2 is SVGAGI in the germline V gene.

This clone is a singleton in its sample. At the DNA level, this CDR3 is encoded by other sequences in the same sample as well. The chain employs TRBV18 and TRBJ2-5, with a weak D call TRBD2 (5 bases). Germline V gene data show CDR1 as KGHSH and CDR2 as LQKENI. The V end lost 0 bases, the J end lost 1 base, and 9 bases lay between the germline ends. CDR3 length equals 15 residues. The CDR3 sequence: CASSPPSSGQETQYF. Here the CDR3 DNA reads TGTGCCAGCTCACCACCGTCCAGCGGCCAAGAGACCCAGTACTTC.

This chain connects TRBV5-1 to TRBJ1-1; D unresolved. The CDR3 totals 15 residues. From germline, CDR1 is SGHRS and CDR2 YFSETQ. The V end was cut by 0 bases, the J end by 1 base, with 10 bases between. The CDR3 protein is CASSLVKAANTEAFF. CDR3 sequence (DNA): TGCGCCAGCAGCTTGGTTAAGGCAGCGAACACTGAAGCTTTCTTT.

This clone was found once. The chain couples TRBV18 to TRBJ2-2, with 9 bases matching TRBD2. The CDR3 is 16 amino acids. Per germline, CDR1 KGHSH and CDR2 LQKENI. J lost 6 bases, V lost 2 bases, and 7 bases had no gene match. In DNA, the CDR3 is TGTGCCAGCTCACCATCTCTAGCGGGATTCGCCGGGGAGCTGTTTTTT. Amino acid sequence: CASSPSLAGFAGELFF. The full variable domain, in which reference TRBV18 and TRBJ2-2 provide the parts outside the CDR3, is NAGVMQNPRHLVRRRGQEARLRCSPMKGHSHVYWYRQLPEEGLKFMVYLQKENIIDESGMPKERFSAEFPKEGPSILRIQQVVRGDSAAYFCASSPSLAGFAGELFFGEGSRLTVL.

The V gene is TRBV14, the J gene TRBJ2-1; 8 nucleotides match TRBD2. The CDR3 length is 16 residues. Germline CDR1 is SGHDN and CDR2 is FVKESK. The J segment lost 7 bases and the V segment lost 4 bases, leaving 12 bases of the junction unmatched. The CDR3 loop reads CASSRQRTGGGNEQFF. The CDR3 DNA reads as TGTGCCAGCAGCCGTCAGCGGACGGGAGGGGGGAATGAGCAGTTCTTC.

The chain is built from TRBV5-4 and TRBJ2-1, with a weak D call TRBD1 (5 bases). The length of the CDR3 is 16 residues. CDR1 is SGHNT, CDR2 YYREEE, per germline (reference sequence). V lost 3 bases to trimming and J lost 2 bases, with 15 bases between them. This CDR3 is CASSSRERGPYNEQFF. The DNA of the CDR3 is TGTGCCAGCAGCTCCAGGGAAAGAGGTCCCTACAATGAGCAGTTCTTC.

This chain joins TRBV5-6 and TRBJ1-2, with TRBD1 identical over 11 bases. The CDR3 contains 15 residues. The V gene end was trimmed by 4 bases and the J gene end by 4 bases; junction bases not matched to a gene: 6. The germline V gene has CDR1 SGHDT and CDR2 YYEEEE. CDR3 sequence (DNA): TGTGCCAGCAGCACCGGGGACAGGGGGGGCTATGGCTACACCTTC. Its protein product is CASSTGDRGGYGYTF.

V and J are TRBV7-3 and TRBJ1-1; 12 bases line up with TRBD1. Per germline, CDR1 SGHTA and CDR2 FQGTGA. Germline trimming cut 2 bases from V and 10 bases from J; bases unmatched to any gene: 5. CDR3 length: 14 amino acids. This chain's CDR3 is CASSLQGTGGAAFF. In DNA form, the CDR3 reads TGTGCCAGCAGCTTACAAGGGACAGGGGGCGCAGCTTTCTTT. Full variable domain (missing parts from reference TRBV7-3 and TRBJ1-1): GAGVSQTPSNKVTEKGKYVELRCDPISGHTALYWYRQSLGQGPEFLIYFQGTGAADDSGLPNDRFFAVRPEGSVSTLKIQRTERGDSAVYLCASSLQGTGGAAFFGQGTRLTVV.

Points on this clone: Other DNA sequences in this sample translate to the same CDR3. The rearrangement uses TRBV18 and TRBJ2-3; 7 nucleotides align to TRBD1. Germline V gene lookup returns CDR1 KGHSH and CDR2 LQKENI. The V gene end was trimmed by 1 base and the J gene end by 3 bases; junction bases not matched to a gene: 4. This CDR3 is built from 15 residues. This chain's CDR3 is CASSPLGTATDTQYF. DNA for the CDR3: TGTGCCAGCTCACCACTTGGGACAGCTACAGATACGCAGTATTTT.

The chain links TRBV5-1 to TRBJ1-4; 7 nucleotides match TRBD1. The trim removed 0 bases at V and 12 bases at J, leaving 8 bases unmatched. The germline CDR1 and CDR2 sequences are SGHRS and YFSETQ. This CDR3 comprises 14 residues. CDR3 sequence: CASSLGDSPFELFF. CDR3 coding DNA: TGCGCCAGCAGCTTGGGGGACAGCCCATTCGAACTGTTTTTT.

The chain recombines TRBV18 with TRBJ1-2; 8 bases agree with TRBD1. This CDR3 comprises 13 residues. The V and J ends lost 3 bases and 4 bases, in that order; junction bases with no gene match: 1. Germline-derived CDR1 and CDR2 are KGHSH and LQKENI. As DNA, the CDR3 is TGTGCCAGCTCACCTACAGGGGGCTATGGCTACACCTTC. This sequence encodes CASSPTGGYGYTF. The entire variable domain, with the rest obtained from reference TRBV18 and TRBJ1-2, is as follows: NAGVMQNPRHLVRRRGQEARLRCSPMKGHSHVYWYRQLPEEGLKFMVYLQKENIIDESGMPKERFSAEFPKEGPSILRIQQVVRGDSAAYFCASSPTGGYGYTFGSGTRLTVV.

The rearrangement links TRBV5-3 to TRBJ1-2; TRBD1 agrees at 8 bases. TRBV5-3 is an ORF; its function is uncertain. Trimming took 1 base from V and 4 from J; bases not matched to a gene: 27. CDR3 size: 22 residues. This CDR3 reads CARSLPRQRWGDRTTMVYGYTF. The DNA of the CDR3 is TGTGCCAGAAGCTTGCCCCGACAGAGATGGGGGGACAGGACTACAATGGTCTATGGCTACACCTTC.

The rearrangement joins TRBV7-2 to TRBJ2-5; 7 positions agree with TRBD2. Per the germline V gene, CDR1 is SGHTA and CDR2 is FQGNSA. J lost 1 base, V lost 3 bases, and 5 bases had no gene match. The length of the CDR3 is 15 residues. The CDR3 reads CASSFYRGVQETQYF. In nucleotides, the CDR3 is TGTGCCAGCAGCTTCTACCGGGGGGTCCAAGAGACCCAGTACTTC.

The gene calls are TRBV7-2 and TRBJ2-1; no clear D. Between the trimmed V and J ends, which lost 5 bases and 12 bases, there was a span of 14 bases. Per the germline V gene, CDR1 is SGHTA and CDR2 is FQGNSA. The CDR3 has 12 residues. The CDR3 loop is CASSRDTISQFF. The CDR3 DNA sequence: TGTGCCAGCAGCCGAGACACAATTTCGCAGTTCTTC.

This clone was detected only a few times. The rearrangement joins TRBV10-2 to TRBJ2-1, with TRBD2 matching over 11 bases. The CDR3 loop spans 16 amino acids. V shed 7 bases and J 2 bases; nucleotides not matched to a gene: 7. CDR1 is WSHSY, CDR2 SAAADI, per germline. This CDR3 is CASKDSGRGPYNEQFF. The CDR3 DNA is TGCGCCAGCAAAGATAGCGGGAGGGGCCCCTACAATGAGCAGTTCTTC.

J is TRBJ1-3 and V is TRBV10-3; possible D gene TRBD1, 6 bases. Trimming cost V 10 bases and J 1 base, with 17 bases left between them. Germline CDR1 ENHRY, CDR2 SYGVKD. The CDR3 runs to 15 residues. This CDR3 reads CATYREALSGNTIYF. Here the CDR3 DNA reads TGTGCCACCTACAGGGAGGCTCTTTCTGGAAACACCATATATTTT.

The chain uses TRBV30 and TRBJ2-7, with D unclear. Trimming left V 1 base short and J 2 bases short, with 9 bases between. In germline, CDR1 is GTSNPN, CDR2 SVGIG (reference sequence). The CDR3 is made up of 13 amino acids. The CDR3 loop reads CAWSEGGAYEQYF. CDR3 DNA: TGTGCCTGGAGTGAGGGTGGGGCCTACGAGCAGTACTTC.